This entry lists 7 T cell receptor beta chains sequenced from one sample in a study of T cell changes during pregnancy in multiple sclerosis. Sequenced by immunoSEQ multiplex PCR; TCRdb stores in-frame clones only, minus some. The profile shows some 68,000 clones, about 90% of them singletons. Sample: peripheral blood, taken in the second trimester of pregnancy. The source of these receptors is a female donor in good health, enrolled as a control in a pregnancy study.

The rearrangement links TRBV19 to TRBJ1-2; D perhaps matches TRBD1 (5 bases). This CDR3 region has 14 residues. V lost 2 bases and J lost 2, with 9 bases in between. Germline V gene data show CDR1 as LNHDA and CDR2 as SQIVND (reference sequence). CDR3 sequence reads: CASSINGGNYGYTF. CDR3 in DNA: TGTGCCAGTAGTATAAATGGGGGGAACTATGGCTACACCTTC.

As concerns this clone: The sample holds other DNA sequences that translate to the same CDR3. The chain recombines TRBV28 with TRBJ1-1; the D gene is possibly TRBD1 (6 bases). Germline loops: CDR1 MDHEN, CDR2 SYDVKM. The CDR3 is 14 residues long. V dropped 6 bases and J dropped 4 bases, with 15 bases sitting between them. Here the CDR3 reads CASSLTGRTTEAFF. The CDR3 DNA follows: TGTGCCAGCAGCCTGACAGGTAGGACCACTGAAGCTTTCTTT.

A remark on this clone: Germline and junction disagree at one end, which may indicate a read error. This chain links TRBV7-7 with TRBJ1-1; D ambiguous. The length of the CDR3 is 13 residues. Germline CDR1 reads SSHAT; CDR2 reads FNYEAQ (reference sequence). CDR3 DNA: TGTGCTAGCAGCCGTGGACTGTACACTGAAGCTTTCTTT. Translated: CASSRGLYTEAFF.

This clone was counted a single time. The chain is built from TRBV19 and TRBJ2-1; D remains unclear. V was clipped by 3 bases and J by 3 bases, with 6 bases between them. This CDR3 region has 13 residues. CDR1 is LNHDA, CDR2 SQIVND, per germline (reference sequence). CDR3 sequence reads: CASSISHYNEQFF. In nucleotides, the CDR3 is TGTGCCAGTAGTATTAGTCACTACAATGAGCAGTTCTTC. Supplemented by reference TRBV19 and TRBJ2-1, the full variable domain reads DGGITQSPKYLFRKEGQNVTLSCEQNLNHDAMYWYRQDPGQGLRLIYYSQIVNDFQKGDIAEGYSVSREKKESFPLTVTSAQKNPTAFYLCASSISHYNEQFFGPGTRLTVL.

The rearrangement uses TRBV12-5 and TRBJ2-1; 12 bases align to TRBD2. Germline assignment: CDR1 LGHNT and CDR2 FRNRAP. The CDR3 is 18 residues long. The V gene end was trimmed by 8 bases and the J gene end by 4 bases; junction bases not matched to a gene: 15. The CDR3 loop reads CASRAETSGSPPYNEQFF. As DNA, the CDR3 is TGTGCTAGTAGGGCGGAGACTAGCGGGAGCCCCCCTTACAATGAGCAGTTCTTC.

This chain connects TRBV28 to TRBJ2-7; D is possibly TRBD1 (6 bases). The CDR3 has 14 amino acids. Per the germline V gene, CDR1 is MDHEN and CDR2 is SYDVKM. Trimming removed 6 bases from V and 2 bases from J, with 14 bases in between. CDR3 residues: CASSRDTNTYEQYF. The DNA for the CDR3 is TGTGCCAGCAGCCGGGACACCAATACCTACGAGCAGTACTTC.

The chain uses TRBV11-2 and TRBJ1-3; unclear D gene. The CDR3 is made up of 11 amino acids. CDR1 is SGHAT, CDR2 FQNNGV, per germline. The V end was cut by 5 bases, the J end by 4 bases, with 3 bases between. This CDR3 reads CASSQGNTIYF. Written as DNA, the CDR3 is TGTGCCAGCAGCCAAGGAAACACCATATATTTT.